This entry lists 32 T cell receptor beta chains sequenced from one sample in a study of CD8+ T cells in alopecia areata. Treatment: oral pan-JAK inhibitor, 5-10 mg twice daily. Reverse transcription of extracted RNA yielded cDNA, which provided the sequencing template. Repertoires were generated with immunoSEQ multiplex PCR, while TCRdb's copy carries only in-frame clones and drops some. This table has 64,000 or so clones, roughly 50% appearing once. This specimen was CD8+ T cells sorted from blood, taken at approximately week 36, from a patient treated with tofacitinib. All receptors derive from a human donor with alopecia areata.

This clone has only a few counts. This chain joins TRBV29-1 and TRBJ2-1; 10 nucleotides agree with TRBD2. Germline values: CDR1 SQVTM, CDR2 ANQGSEA. J gave up 0 bases and V 5 bases, and 4 bases lay outside the gene matches. This CDR3 has 15 residues. The CDR3 DNA follows: TGCAGCGTTACTAGCGGGAAGAGCTCCTACAATGAGCAGTTCTTC. As protein: CSVTSGKSSYNEQFF.

V and J are TRBV4-1 and TRBJ2-7, with TRBD2 identical over 7 bases. The CDR3 spans 17 residues. Germline-derived CDR1 and CDR2 are MGHRA and YSYEKL. Unmatched junction bases numbered 12, after V lost 2 bases and J lost 2 bases. The CDR3 DNA follows: TGCGCCAGCAGCCAACTTAGGGGCGGGAGTCCTCCCTACGAGCAGTACTTC. Translation gives CASSQLRGGSPPYEQYF.

This chain links TRBV27 with TRBJ2-7; 9 nucleotides agree with TRBD1. Unmatched junction bases numbered 4, after V lost 5 bases and J lost 2 bases. CDR1 and CDR2 (germline): MNHEY, SMNVEV (reference sequence). CDR3 length: 14 amino acids. The CDR3 reads CASSPGQGTYEQYF. The DNA for the CDR3 is TGTGCCAGCAGTCCGGGACAGGGTACCTACGAGCAGTACTTC.

The J gene is TRBJ1-2, the V gene TRBV30; D gene ambiguous. CDR1 is GTSNPN and CDR2 is SVGIG in the germline V gene (reference sequence). Trimming stripped 3 bases from V and 4 bases from J, with 3 bases between. CDR3 length: 10 residues. The CDR3 spells CAWRSYGYTF. In DNA form, the CDR3 reads TGTGCCTGGAGGAGCTATGGCTACACCTTC.

This clone turned up a few times. The rearrangement links TRBV7-6 to TRBJ2-5; 9 nucleotides match TRBD2. With V trimmed by 2 bases and J by 1 base, 2 bases remained unmatched. The CDR3 has 15 amino acids. The germline V gene has CDR1 SGHVS and CDR2 FNYEAQ. This CDR3 is CASSLPGLAQETQYF. CDR3 bases: TGTGCCAGCAGCTTACCGGGACTAGCCCAAGAGACCCAGTACTTC.

For this clone: This may stem from a read error, because a much larger clone lies one nucleotide away. The chain combines TRBV28 with TRBJ1-1; unclear D gene. The CDR3 loop spans 13 amino acids. V was pared by 2 bases and J by 1 base, with 5 bases between. Per germline, CDR1 MDHEN and CDR2 SYDVKM. CDR3: CASSLTGNTEAFF. CDR3 coding DNA: TGTGCCAGCAGTTTAACGGGGAACACTGAAGCTTTCTTT.

Concerning this clone: Other nucleotide sequences in the sample specify the same CDR3. The chain joins TRBV29-1 to TRBJ2-2; weak D call: TRBD2 (6 bases). V lost 4 bases and J 1 base, leaving 7 bases between the germline ends. Germline loops: CDR1 SQVTM, CDR2 ANQGSEA. The CDR3 totals 13 residues. For the CDR3, the DNA is TGCAGCGTTGCCGGGAGGAACACCGGGGAGCTGTTTTTT. This gives the protein CSVAGRNTGELFF.

This clone came up once. This rearrangement joins TRBV9 to TRBJ1-2, with TRBD1 as a possible D gene (5 bases). The CDR3 loop spans 12 amino acids. Looked up from germline, CDR1 is SGDLS and CDR2 is YYNGEE. V dropped 3 bases and J dropped 9 bases, with 12 bases sitting between them. The chain's CDR3 is CASSGRRGSYTF. CDR3 sequence (DNA): TGTGCCAGCAGCGGAAGAAGGGGAAGCTACACCTTC.

This chain connects TRBV6-1 to TRBJ1-2; possible D gene TRBD1, 5 bases. Germline CDR1 MNHNS, CDR2 SASEGT. V lost 8 bases and J lost 12, with 16 bases in between. The CDR3 loop spans 11 amino acids. In DNA form, the CDR3 reads TGTGCCAGCCCCGCGGGGGGGTTCCACACCTTC. Translated: CASPAGGFHTF.

The chain has TRBV9 and TRBJ1-5, with 9 bases lining up with TRBD1. The CDR3 runs 14 residues. V shed 4 bases and J 4 bases; nucleotides not matched to a gene: 3. Germline V lookup: CDR1 SGDLS, CDR2 YYNGEE. CDR3 sequence reads: CASSLGQGNQPQHF. CDR3 in DNA: TGTGCCAGCAGCCTCGGACAGGGGAATCAGCCCCAGCATTTT.

This clone was recorded a few times. This chain uses TRBV11-2 with TRBJ1-1; D is perhaps TRBD1 (5 bases). Trimming shortened V by 6 bases and J by 4 bases, and 15 bases separated the two germline ends. CDR1 and CDR2 from the germline V gene are SGHAT and FQNNGV. The CDR3 runs 14 residues. This CDR3 is CASSSQGYGTEAFF. CDR3 in DNA: TGTGCCAGCAGTTCCCAGGGATACGGCACTGAAGCTTTCTTT.

The rearrangement joins TRBV15 to TRBJ2-1; D unclear. The germline gives CDR1 LNHNV, CDR2 YYDKDF (reference sequence). The V end was cut by 3 bases, the J end by 4 bases, with 10 bases between. This CDR3 is 14 amino acids long. The CDR3 sequence is CATSRPQDYNEQFF. The CDR3 nucleotides read TGTGCCACCAGCAGGCCTCAGGATTACAATGAGCAGTTCTTC.

Only a few counts were recorded for this clone. This sequence joins TRBV14 and TRBJ1-3, with D unresolved. The CDR3 has 13 amino acids. Germline-derived CDR1 and CDR2 are SGHDN and FVKESK. With 2 bases removed from V and 4 bases from J, the gap between germline ends came to 6 bases. In DNA form, the CDR3 reads TGTGCCAGCAGCCAATGGCAAGGAAACACCATATATTTT. Protein product: CASSQWQGNTIYF. The entire variable domain, with the rest obtained from reference TRBV14 and TRBJ1-3, is as follows: EAGVTQFPSHSVIEKGQTVTLRCDPISGHDNLYWYRRVMGKEIKFLLHFVKESKQDESGMPNNRFLAERTGGTYSTLKVQPAELEDSGVYFCASSQWQGNTIYFGEGSWLTVV.

Only one count was recorded for this clone. V is TRBV13 and J is TRBJ2-7, with 10 bases identical to TRBD1. This CDR3 is 14 amino acids long. Germline lookup yields CDR1 PRHDT and CDR2 FYEKMQ (reference sequence). The ends lost 5 bases at V and 3 bases at J; junction bases unmatched: 4. The CDR3 DNA reads as TGTGCCAGCAGCGAAGGGACAGGGGACTACGAGCAGTACTTC. Protein: CASSEGTGDYEQYF.

V and J are TRBV29-1 and TRBJ2-1; D gene ambiguous. Looked up from germline, CDR1 is SQVTM and CDR2 is ANQGSEA. Trimming cost V 5 bases and J 0 bases, with 8 bases left between them. The CDR3 runs to 13 residues. CDR3 DNA: TGCAGCGTTACCCCAAGCTCCTACAATGAGCAGTTCTTC. This codes for CSVTPSSYNEQFF.

The sample holds a few counts of this clone. Mismatch with germline at one junction end may stem from a read error. The chain uses TRBV7-9 and TRBJ2-1; maybe TRBD1 (5 bases). Looked up from germline, CDR1 is SEHNR and CDR2 is FQNEAQ (reference sequence). The CDR3 is 13 amino acids. CDR3 loop: CASTLGASVEQFF. The DNA for the CDR3 is TGTGCCAGCACCTTAGGGGCCAGTGTGGAGCAGTTCTTC.

This chain connects TRBV19 to TRBJ1-1; 7 nucleotides align to TRBD1. The CDR3 covers 13 residues. Germline CDR1 and CDR2: LNHDA and SQIVND (reference sequence). V lost 5 bases, J lost 5 bases, and 5 bases stayed unmatched. CDR3 DNA: TGTGCCAGTAGTTACTTACAGGGGACTGAAGCTTTCTTT. Its translation: CASSYLQGTEAFF.

This sequence joins TRBV9 and TRBJ2-1; 8 nucleotides align to TRBD2. Germline V gene lookup returns CDR1 SGDLS and CDR2 YYNGEE. Trimming removed 3 bases from V and 12 bases from J; junction bases left unmatched: 20. There are 17 residues in the CDR3. This chain's CDR3 is CASSEDPRLAGLESQFF. The CDR3 DNA is TGTGCCAGCAGCGAGGACCCTCGGCTAGCGGGCTTGGAATCGCAGTTCTTC.

The genes are TRBV30 and TRBJ1-4; D is unclear. The germline CDR1 and CDR2 sequences are GTSNPN and SVGIG (reference sequence). CDR3 size: 12 residues. Trimming shortened V by 0 bases and J by 8 bases, and 7 bases separated the two germline ends. The CDR3 sequence is CAWSVNLEKLFF. CDR3 in DNA: TGTGCCTGGAGTGTAAACCTCGAAAAACTGTTTTTT.

The chain recombines TRBV7-9 with TRBJ2-7; D is ambiguous. The ends were cut back, 5 bases at V and 0 bases at J, with 8 bases in the middle. Germline lookup yields CDR1 SEHNR and CDR2 FQNEAQ (reference sequence). The CDR3 consists of 13 residues. The CDR3 DNA follows: TGTGCCAGCAGCCCCGATCGCTCCTACGAGCAGTACTTC. The encoded protein is CASSPDRSYEQYF.

This clone was counted once. The rearrangement joins TRBV27 to TRBJ2-5; D may be TRBD2 (6 bases). The germline V and J ends were trimmed by 1 base and 5 bases, with 11 bases remaining between them. In germline, CDR1 is MNHEY, CDR2 SMNVEV (reference sequence). This CDR3 has 14 amino acids. The CDR3 DNA is TGTGCCAGCAGTTTATTGCGGGGAGAGGAGACCCAGTACTTC. Encoded protein: CASSLLRGEETQYF.

CDR3: CSVPGQYTGELFF. The CDR3 nucleotides read TGCAGCGTTCCGGGACAGTACACCGGGGAGCTGTTTTTT. This chain joins TRBV29-1 and TRBJ2-2, with 7 nucleotides matching TRBD1. Germline V gene data show CDR1 as SQVTM and CDR2 as ANQGSEA. Trimming removed 5 bases from V and 3 bases from J; junction bases left unmatched: 3. This CDR3 is built from 13 residues.

The J gene is TRBJ2-2, the V gene TRBV7-6; either TRBD1 or TRBD2 may fit D (6 bases each). Trimming took 0 bases from V and 7 from J, leaving 21 bases between them. From germline, CDR1 is SGHVS and CDR2 FNYEAQ. This CDR3 region has 18 residues. CDR3 DNA: TGTGCCAGCAGCTTAGCCCCAGATGGGGGGCGGTCAAGCGGGGAGCTGTTTTTT. Encoded protein: CASSLAPDGGRSSGELFF.

The chain carries TRBV15 and TRBJ2-5; D is unclear. V was pared by 5 bases and J by 4 bases, with 11 bases between. In germline, CDR1 is LNHNV, CDR2 YYDKDF (reference sequence). The CDR3 is 13 residues long. The CDR3 nucleotides read TGTGCCACCAGCTCCCCCCCGAGAGAGACCCAGTACTTC. It specifies CATSSPPRETQYF.

This clone has just a few counts. J is TRBJ2-4 and V is TRBV9, with 11 bases that match TRBD2. This CDR3 is built from 18 residues. J was trimmed by 6 bases and V by 4 bases; bases with no gene match: 15. The germline V gene has CDR1 SGDLS and CDR2 YYNGEE. The CDR3 nucleotides read TGTGCCAGCAGCCCGGGACTAGCGGACCCGTCTGGGGGAAACATTCAGTACTTC. This gives the protein CASSPGLADPSGGNIQYF.

The chain has TRBV27 and TRBJ1-1; D is possibly TRBD1 (5 bases). V was pared by 6 bases and J by 1 base, with 12 bases between. There are 14 residues in the CDR3. The V gene's germline CDR1 is MNHEY and CDR2 SMNVEV (reference sequence). The CDR3 nucleotides are TGTGCCAGCAGGACAGCGAACGAGAACACTGAAGCTTTCTTT. Its protein is CASRTANENTEAFF.

V usage is TRBV15 and J usage is TRBJ2-3; 10 bases agree with TRBD1. The CDR3 has 15 amino acids. V lost 5 bases and J lost 1; bases outside the gene matches: 3. The germline V gene encodes CDR1 LNHNV and CDR2 YYDKDF (reference sequence). The CDR3 is CATSSGQGGTDTQYF. CDR3 in DNA: TGTGCCACCAGCTCTGGACAGGGGGGCACAGATACGCAGTATTTT.

The V gene is TRBV30, the J gene TRBJ1-5; D is undetermined. Looked up from germline, CDR1 is GTSNPN and CDR2 is SVGIG (reference sequence). With 0 bases removed from V and 0 bases from J, the gap between germline ends came to 9 bases. The length of the CDR3 is 15 residues. Here the CDR3 DNA reads TGTGCCTGGAGTGTAGGTACTAATAGCAATCAGCCCCAGCATTTT. Amino acid sequence: CAWSVGTNSNQPQHF.

This clone was seen a handful of times. The rearrangement joins TRBV5-5 to TRBJ2-3; 11 nucleotides line up with TRBD2. V lost 4 bases, J lost 4 bases, and 5 bases stayed unmatched. The germline gives CDR1 SGHKS, CDR2 YYEKEE (reference sequence). The CDR3 totals 15 residues. The CDR3 DNA reads TGTGCCAGCAGCCCGGGGACTAGCGGTTCAGATACGCAGTATTTT. Translating gives CASSPGTSGSDTQYF.

The chain has TRBV14 and TRBJ2-5; 7 bases match TRBD1. The ends lost 3 bases at V and 2 bases at J; junction bases unmatched: 0. CDR3 length: 13 residues. Germline CDR1 reads SGHDN; CDR2 reads FVKESK. The CDR3 DNA reads as TGTGCCAGCAGCCAGGGACAGCAAGAGACCCAGTACTTC. It specifies CASSQGQQETQYF.

This clone was seen a few times. The rearrangement joins TRBV9 to TRBJ2-1, with 8 bases identical to TRBD2. V trimming: 0 bases; J trimming: 8 bases; junction bases outside the gene matches: 7. The CDR3 sequence is 15 residues long. Germline lookup yields CDR1 SGDLS and CDR2 YYNGEE. This chain's CDR3 is CASSVASGSGDEQFF. The CDR3, as DNA: TGTGCCAGCAGCGTAGCCAGCGGGAGCGGCGATGAGCAGTTCTTC.

This clone appeared a few times. The chain has TRBV5-1 and TRBJ1-5; 8 bases map to TRBD1. The germline gives CDR1 SGHRS, CDR2 YFSETQ. Trimming cost V 1 base and J 7 bases; bases outside gene matches: 7. The CDR3 has 15 amino acids. CDR3 protein: CASSLRAGGDQPQHF. The CDR3 region has the DNA TGCGCCAGCAGCTTGAGGGCAGGGGGCGACCAGCCCCAGCATTTT.